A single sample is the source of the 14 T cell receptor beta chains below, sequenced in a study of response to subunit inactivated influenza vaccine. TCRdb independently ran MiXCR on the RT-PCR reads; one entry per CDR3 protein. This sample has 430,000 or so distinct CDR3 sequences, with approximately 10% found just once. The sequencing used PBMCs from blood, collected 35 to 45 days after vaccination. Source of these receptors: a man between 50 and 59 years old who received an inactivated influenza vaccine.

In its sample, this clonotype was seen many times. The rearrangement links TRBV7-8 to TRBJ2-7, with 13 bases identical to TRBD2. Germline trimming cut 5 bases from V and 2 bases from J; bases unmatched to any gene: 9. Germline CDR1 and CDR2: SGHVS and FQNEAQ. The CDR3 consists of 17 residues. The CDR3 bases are TGTGCCAGCAGCCGGGGGACTAGCGGGATTCTTACCTACGAGCAGTACTTC. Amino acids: CASSRGTSGILTYEQYF.

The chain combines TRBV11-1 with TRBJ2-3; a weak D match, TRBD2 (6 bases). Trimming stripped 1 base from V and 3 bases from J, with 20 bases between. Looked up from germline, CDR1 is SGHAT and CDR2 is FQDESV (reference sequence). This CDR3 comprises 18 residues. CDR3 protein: CASSLGRQGGAPTDTQYF. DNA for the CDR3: TGTGCCAGCAGCTTAGGCCGGCAGGGAGGTGCCCCAACAGATACGCAGTATTTT.

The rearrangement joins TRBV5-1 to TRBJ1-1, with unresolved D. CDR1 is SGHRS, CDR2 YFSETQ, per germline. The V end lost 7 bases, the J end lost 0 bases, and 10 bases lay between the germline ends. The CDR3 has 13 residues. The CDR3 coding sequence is TGCGCCAGCGGTGCTTCTATGAACACTGAAGCTTTCTTT. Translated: CASGASMNTEAFF. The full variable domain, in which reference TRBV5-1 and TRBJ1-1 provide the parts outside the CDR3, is KAGVTQTPRYLIKTRGQQVTLSCSPISGHRSVSWYQQTPGQGLQFLFEYFSETQRNKGNFPGRFSGRQFSNSRSEMNVSTLELGDSALYLCASGASMNTEAFFGQGTRLTVV.

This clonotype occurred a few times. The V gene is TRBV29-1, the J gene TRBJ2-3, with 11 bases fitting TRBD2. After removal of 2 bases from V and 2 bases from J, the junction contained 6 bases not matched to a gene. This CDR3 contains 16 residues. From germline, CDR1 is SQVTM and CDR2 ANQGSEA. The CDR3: CSVELAGGGNTDTQYF. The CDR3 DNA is TGCAGCGTTGAATTAGCGGGGGGGGGGAACACAGATACGCAGTATTTT.

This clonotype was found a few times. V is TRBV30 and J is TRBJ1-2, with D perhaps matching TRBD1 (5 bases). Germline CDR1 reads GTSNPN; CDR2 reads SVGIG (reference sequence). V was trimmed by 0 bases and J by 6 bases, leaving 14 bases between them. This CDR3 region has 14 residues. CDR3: CAWSVAGAYHGYTF. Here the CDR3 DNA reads TGTGCCTGGAGTGTAGCCGGGGCCTACCATGGCTACACCTTC.

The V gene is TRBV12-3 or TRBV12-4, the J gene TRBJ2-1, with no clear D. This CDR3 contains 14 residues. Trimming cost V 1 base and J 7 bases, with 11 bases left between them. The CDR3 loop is CASSLVEGLNEQFF. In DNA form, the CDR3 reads TGTGCCAGCAGTTTAGTAGAAGGATTGAATGAGCAGTTCTTC.

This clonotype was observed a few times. The chain's CDR3 is CASGRHAGSTDTQYF. For the CDR3, the DNA is TGCGCCAGCGGTCGGCACGCAGGTAGCACAGATACGCAGTATTTT. The genes are TRBV10-1 and TRBJ2-3; no clear D. The germline gives CDR1 WNHNN, CDR2 SYGVQD (reference sequence). V was shortened by 8 bases and J by 0 bases, with 15 bases between the two germline ends. CDR3 size: 15 residues.

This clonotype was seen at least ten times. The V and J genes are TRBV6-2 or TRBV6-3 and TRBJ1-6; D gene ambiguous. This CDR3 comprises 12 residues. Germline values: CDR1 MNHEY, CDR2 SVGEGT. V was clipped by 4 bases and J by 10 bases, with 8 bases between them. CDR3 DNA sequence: TGTGCCAGCAGTTCCACAGCGTCACCCCTCCACTTT. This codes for CASSSTASPLHF.

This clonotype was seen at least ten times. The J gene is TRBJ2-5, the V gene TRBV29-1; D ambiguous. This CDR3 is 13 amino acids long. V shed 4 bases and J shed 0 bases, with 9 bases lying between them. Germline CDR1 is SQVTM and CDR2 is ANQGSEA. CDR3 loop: CSVVSWYQETQYF. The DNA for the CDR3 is TGCAGCGTTGTCTCCTGGTACCAAGAGACCCAGTACTTC.

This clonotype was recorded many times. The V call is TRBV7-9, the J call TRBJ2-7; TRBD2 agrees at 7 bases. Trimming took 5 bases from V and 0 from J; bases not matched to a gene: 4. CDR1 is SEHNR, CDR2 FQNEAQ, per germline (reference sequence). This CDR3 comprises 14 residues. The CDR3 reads CASSGGDYSYEQYF. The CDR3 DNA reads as TGTGCCAGCAGCGGTGGGGACTACTCCTACGAGCAGTACTTC.

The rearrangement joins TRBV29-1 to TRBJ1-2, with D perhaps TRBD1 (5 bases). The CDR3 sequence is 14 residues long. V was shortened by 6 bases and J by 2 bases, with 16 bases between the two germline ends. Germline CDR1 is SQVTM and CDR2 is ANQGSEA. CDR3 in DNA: TGCAGCGTGGGGGTATGGGGCTCGAACTATGGCTACACCTTC. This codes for CSVGVWGSNYGYTF.

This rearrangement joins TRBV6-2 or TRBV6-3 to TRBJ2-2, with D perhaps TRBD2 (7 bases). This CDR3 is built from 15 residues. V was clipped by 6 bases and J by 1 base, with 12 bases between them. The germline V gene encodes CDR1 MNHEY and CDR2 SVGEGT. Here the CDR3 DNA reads TGTGCCAGCAGGGGGGGGACAAGGAACACCGGGGAGCTGTTTTTT. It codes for CASRGGTRNTGELFF.

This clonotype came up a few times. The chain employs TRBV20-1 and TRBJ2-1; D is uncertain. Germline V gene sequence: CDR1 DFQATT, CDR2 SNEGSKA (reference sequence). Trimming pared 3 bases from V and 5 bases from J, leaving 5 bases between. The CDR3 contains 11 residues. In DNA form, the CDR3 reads TGCAGTGCTAGCCGGAACAATGAGCAGTTCTTC. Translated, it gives CSASRNNEQFF.

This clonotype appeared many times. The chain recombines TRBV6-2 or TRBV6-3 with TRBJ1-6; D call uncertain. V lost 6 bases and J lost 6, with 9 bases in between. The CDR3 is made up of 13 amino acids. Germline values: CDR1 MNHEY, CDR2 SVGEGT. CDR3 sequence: CASSGFTNSPLHF. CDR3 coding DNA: TGTGCCAGCAGCGGCTTTACTAATTCACCCCTCCACTTT.